Listed here are 24 T cell receptor beta chains from one sample, sequenced in a study of beta chain features in type 1 diabetes. Expressed TCRB transcripts got sequenced, as all isolated RNA was reverse transcribed. Clones were read by immunoSEQ multiplex PCR, and TCRdb kept only the in-frame ones, dropping some. The data show approximately 60,000 clones, roughly 60% seen once. Sequenced input: Tregs from blood. These receptors were taken from a woman under 30 in good health.

The rearrangement uses TRBV19 and TRBJ1-5; D may be TRBD1 (6 bases). From germline, CDR1 is LNHDA and CDR2 SQIVND (reference sequence). The CDR3 runs 14 residues. The ends were cut back, 2 bases at V and 8 bases at J, with 13 bases in the middle. CDR3 amino acids: CASSITGGREPQHF. CDR3 nucleotides: TGTGCCAGTAGTATAACTGGGGGCAGGGAGCCCCAGCATTTT.

This clone turned up a few times. This chain links TRBV4-3 with TRBJ1-2; no clear D. Germline CDR1 reads LGHNA; CDR2 reads YSLEER. The CDR3 extends over 13 amino acids. The V end lost 0 bases, the J end lost 5 bases, and 7 bases lay between the germline ends. The CDR3: CASSQDTGYGYTF. CDR3 nucleotides: TGCGCCAGCAGCCAAGATACGGGGTATGGCTACACCTTC.

The V gene is TRBV6-6, the J gene TRBJ2-1; 10 nucleotides match TRBD2. V shed 5 bases, J shed 5 bases, and the junction held 6 bases outside the gene matches. The CDR3 extends over 15 amino acids. Germline CDR1 MNHNY, CDR2 SVGAGI (reference sequence). CDR3 sequence reads: CASSRPSGSHNEQFF. DNA of the CDR3: TGTGCCAGCAGTCGTCCTAGCGGGAGTCACAATGAGCAGTTCTTC.

The gene calls are TRBV7-2 and TRBJ2-7; tentative D call: TRBD1 (5 bases). There are 15 residues in the CDR3. In germline, CDR1 is SGHTA, CDR2 FQGNSA. Between the trimmed V and J ends, which lost 5 bases and 2 bases, there was a span of 16 bases. Here the CDR3 DNA reads TGTGCCAGCAGCCCTAGTCCCCAGGGCCCCTACGAGCAGTACTTC. As protein: CASSPSPQGPYEQYF.

The chain employs TRBV2 and TRBJ2-1; 8 bases are a match to TRBD1. Per germline, CDR1 SNHLY and CDR2 FYNNEI. The CDR3 spans 15 residues. J lost 5 bases, V lost 3 bases, and 6 bases had no gene match. The CDR3 spells CASSEDRAANNEQFF. The CDR3 coding sequence is TGTGCCAGCAGTGAGGACAGGGCAGCGAACAATGAGCAGTTCTTC.

The chain uses TRBV5-6 and TRBJ1-5; 8 bases are shared with TRBD1. The V segment lost 4 bases and the J segment 4 bases; nucleotides outside the gene matches: 10. This CDR3 has 16 amino acids. Germline-derived CDR1 and CDR2 are SGHDT and YYEEEE. CDR3 in amino acids: CASSRLGDRTNQPQHF. The DNA for the CDR3 is TGTGCCAGCAGCCGATTGGGGGACAGGACTAATCAGCCCCAGCATTTT. The whole variable domain, filled in from reference TRBV5-6 and TRBJ1-5, reads DAGVTQSPTHLIKTRGQQVTLRCSPKSGHDTVSWYQQALGQGPQFIFQYYEEEERQRGNFPDRFSGHQFPNYSSELNVNALLLGDSALYLCASSRLGDRTNQPQHFGDGTRLSIL.

The V and J genes are TRBV2 and TRBJ2-3, with 11 bases that match TRBD2. Trimming at V came to 6 bases and at J to 3 bases, leaving 2 bases not matched to a gene. The CDR3 runs 14 residues. Germline V gene lookup returns CDR1 SNHLY and CDR2 FYNNEI. This chain's CDR3 is CASSPSGGTDTQYF. In DNA, the CDR3 is TGTGCCAGCAGCCCTAGCGGGGGGACAGATACGCAGTATTTT.

This chain links TRBV29-1 with TRBJ2-5; 10 nucleotides agree with TRBD2. The J segment lost 1 base and the V segment lost 0 bases, leaving 8 bases of the junction unmatched. CDR1 is SQVTM and CDR2 is ANQGSEA in the germline V gene. There are 17 residues in the CDR3. The CDR3 loop reads CSVEDPRAGGTQETQYF. The DNA of the CDR3 is TGCAGCGTTGAAGATCCCCGAGCGGGAGGGACCCAAGAGACCCAGTACTTC.

The rearrangement joins TRBV7-9 to TRBJ2-1, with 10 bases fitting TRBD1. The CDR3 is 16 residues long. V lost 5 bases to trimming and J lost 7 bases; unmatched junction nucleotides: 11. Per the germline V gene, CDR1 is SEHNR and CDR2 is FQNEAQ (reference sequence). The CDR3 sequence is CASSPNPGQGGNEQFF. DNA for the CDR3: TGTGCCAGCAGCCCCAACCCCGGACAGGGGGGGAATGAGCAGTTCTTC.

This clone was observed a handful of times. V gene TRBV19 combines with J gene TRBJ2-3, with D perhaps matching TRBD1 (5 bases). The V end lost 5 bases, the J end lost 4 bases, and 10 bases lay between the germline ends. Germline CDR1 reads LNHDA; CDR2 reads SQIVND (reference sequence). The length of the CDR3 is 13 residues. The CDR3 reads CASSPQGADTQYF. The CDR3, as DNA: TGTGCCAGTAGTCCCCAAGGGGCAGATACGCAGTATTTT.

This clone was seen more than once but under ten times. The rearrangement joins TRBV10-3 to TRBJ2-7; a possible D gene is TRBD1 (5 bases). The CDR3 runs 12 residues. V lost 10 bases, J lost 5 bases, and 15 bases lay in between. The germline V gene encodes CDR1 ENHRY and CDR2 SYGVKD. The DNA for the CDR3 is TGTGCCACCTCGACAGAATGGCACGAGCAGTACTTC. It encodes CATSTEWHEQYF.

The chain links TRBV10-3 to TRBJ2-5; D perhaps matches TRBD2 (5 bases). V was clipped by 3 bases and J by 7 bases, with 12 bases between them. Germline assignment: CDR1 ENHRY and CDR2 SYGVKD. The CDR3 spans 13 residues. The CDR3 reads CAISEERGGTQYF. DNA of the CDR3: TGTGCCATCAGTGAAGAGCGTGGAGGGACCCAGTACTTC.

The rearrangement links TRBV2 to TRBJ2-7, with 8 positions matching TRBD1. Trimming at V came to 8 bases and at J to 7 bases, leaving 7 bases not matched to a gene. This CDR3 region has 12 residues. Germline lookup yields CDR1 SNHLY and CDR2 FYNNEI. The CDR3 region has the DNA TGTGCCAGCCGTCAGGGGGCGAGAGAGCAGTACTTC. This sequence encodes CASRQGAREQYF.

This clone occurred a few times. V usage is TRBV7-9 and J usage is TRBJ1-2; TRBD1 aligns across 7 bases. The CDR3 runs to 14 residues. V shed 3 bases, J shed 6 bases, and the junction held 7 bases outside the gene matches. CDR1 is SEHNR and CDR2 is FQNEAQ in the germline V gene (reference sequence). Here the CDR3 DNA reads TGTGCCAGCAGCTTTGGGGTACAGGGGAATGGCTACACCTTC. This codes for CASSFGVQGNGYTF.

The CDR3 DNA reads as TGTGCCAGCAGTTTCCAGGGACAGAACTATGGCTACACCTTC. It yields the protein CASSFQGQNYGYTF. The chain carries TRBV28 and TRBJ1-2, with TRBD1 matching 7 bases. The CDR3 is 14 residues long. Germline V gives CDR1 MDHEN, CDR2 SYDVKM. J was trimmed by 2 bases and V by 3 bases; bases with no gene match: 3.

The gene calls are TRBV6-1 and TRBJ2-1; 11 bases are a match to TRBD2. Germline lookup yields CDR1 MNHNS and CDR2 SASEGT. CDR3 length equals 15 residues. J was trimmed by 7 bases and V by 2 bases; bases with no gene match: 4. The CDR3 region has the DNA TGTGCCAGCAGTGAACGGGCTAGCGGGGGGAATGAGCAGTTCTTC. This sequence encodes CASSERASGGNEQFF.

The gene calls are TRBV11-2 and TRBJ2-7; TRBD1 matches at 9 bases. The germline V gene encodes CDR1 SGHAT and CDR2 FQNNGV. The trim removed 3 bases at V and 4 bases at J, leaving 10 bases unmatched. The CDR3 length is 16 residues. This CDR3 is CASSFVRDRVPYEQYF. In DNA form, the CDR3 reads TGTGCCAGCAGCTTTGTTCGGGACAGGGTACCATACGAGCAGTACTTC.

This clone was detected once. V usage is TRBV5-1 and J usage is TRBJ2-7; 8 bases are shared with TRBD1. V gave up 5 bases and J gave up 6 bases; unmatched junction bases: 10. Germline V gene data show CDR1 as SGHRS and CDR2 as YFSETQ. CDR3 length equals 14 residues. CDR3 DNA: TGCGCCAGCAGGCCTCGGACAGGGTTCGGCGAGCAGTACTTC. Encoded protein: CASRPRTGFGEQYF. The entire variable domain, with the rest obtained from reference TRBV5-1 and TRBJ2-7, is as follows: KAGVTQTPRYLIKTRGQQVTLSCSPISGHRSVSWYQQTPGQGLQFLFEYFSETQRNKGNFPGRFSGRQFSNSRSEMNVSTLELGDSALYLCASRPRTGFGEQYFGPGTRLTVT.

This clone was seen a handful of times. The chain uses TRBV25-1 and TRBJ2-7, with D hard to call. The V gene's germline CDR1 is MGHDK and CDR2 SYGVNS. The CDR3 is 11 amino acids. Between the trimmed V and J ends, which lost 4 bases and 2 bases, there was a span of 3 bases. For the CDR3, the DNA is TGTGCCAGCAGTGTCACCTACGAGCAGTACTTC. This gives the protein CASSVTYEQYF.

This chain links TRBV2 with TRBJ2-2, with 8 positions matching TRBD2. V shed 1 base, J shed 7 bases, and the junction held 8 bases outside the gene matches. The CDR3 is made up of 16 amino acids. Germline CDR1 SNHLY, CDR2 FYNNEI. The CDR3 bases are TGTGCCAGCAGTGAAGATCCTAGCGGGTTAGGCGGGGAGCTGTTTTTT. Protein sequence: CASSEDPSGLGGELFF.

The table lists this clone with a count of one. The V call is TRBV18, the J call TRBJ2-5; D is possibly TRBD1 (6 bases). The germline V gene encodes CDR1 KGHSH and CDR2 LQKENI. CDR3 size: 13 residues. Trimming left V 3 bases short and J 2 bases short, with 7 bases between. CDR3 sequence: CASSPGAQETQYF. CDR3 DNA: TGTGCCAGCTCACCGGGGGCTCAAGAGACCCAGTACTTC.

The chain employs TRBV6-1 and TRBJ2-7; 10 bases line up with TRBD1. This CDR3 spans 15 amino acids. The V and J ends lost 6 bases and 1 base, in that order; junction bases with no gene match: 6. The germline V gene encodes CDR1 MNHNS and CDR2 SASEGT. DNA for the CDR3: TGTGCCAGCAGACTGACAGGGGGCGCTTCCTACGAGCAGTACTTC. Translating gives CASRLTGGASYEQYF.

The chain links TRBV18 to TRBJ2-7; 8 bases match TRBD1. This CDR3 comprises 15 residues. V gave up 0 bases and J gave up 7 bases; unmatched junction bases: 8. Per the germline V gene, CDR1 is KGHSH and CDR2 is LQKENI. This chain's CDR3 is CASSPPGQARTEQYF. DNA of the CDR3: TGTGCCAGCTCACCACCGGGACAGGCTCGCACGGAGCAGTACTTC.

This chain joins TRBV6-5 and TRBJ2-3; the match to TRBD2 covers 7 bases. The CDR3 spans 16 residues. J lost 1 base, V lost 0 bases, and 4 bases had no gene match. From germline, CDR1 is MNHEY and CDR2 SVGAGI. CDR3 residues: CASSYSGGTGTDTQYF. The CDR3 coding sequence is TGTGCCAGCAGTTACTCGGGAGGGACGGGCACAGATACGCAGTATTTT.